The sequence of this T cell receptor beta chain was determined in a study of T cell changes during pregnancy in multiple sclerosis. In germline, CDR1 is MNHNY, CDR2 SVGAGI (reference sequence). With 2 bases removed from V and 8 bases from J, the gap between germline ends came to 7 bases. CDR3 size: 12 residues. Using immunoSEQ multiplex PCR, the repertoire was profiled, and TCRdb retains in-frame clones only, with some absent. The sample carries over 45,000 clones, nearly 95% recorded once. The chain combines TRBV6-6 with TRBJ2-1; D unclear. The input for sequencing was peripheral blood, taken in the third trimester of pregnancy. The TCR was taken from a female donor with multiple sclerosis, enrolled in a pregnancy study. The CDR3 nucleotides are TGTGCCAGCAGTTACGTTGCGGATGAGCAGTTCTTC. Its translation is CASSYVADEQFF.